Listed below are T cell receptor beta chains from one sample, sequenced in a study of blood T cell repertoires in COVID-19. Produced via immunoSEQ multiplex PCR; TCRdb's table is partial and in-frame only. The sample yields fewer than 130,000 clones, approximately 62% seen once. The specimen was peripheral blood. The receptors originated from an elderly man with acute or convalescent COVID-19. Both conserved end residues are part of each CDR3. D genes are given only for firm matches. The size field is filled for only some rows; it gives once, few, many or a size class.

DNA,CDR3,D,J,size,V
TGTGCCAGCAGCTTTTCACGGCTAGCGGGGAACACCGGGGAGCTGTTTTTT,CASSFSRLAGNTGELFF,TRBD2,TRBJ2-2,few,TRBV5-6
TGCAGCGTTGAAGCCAACAGGGGATCCTCTTCCTACGAGCAGTACTTC,CSVEANRGSSSYEQYF,TRBD1,TRBJ2-7,.,TRBV29-1
TGTGCCAGCAGGCCCCCCACAGGGTTCGGCTATGGCTACACCTTC,CASRPPTGFGYGYTF,.,TRBJ1-2,.,TRBV6-5
TGTGCCATCAGTGAGCAGGGGTCCCTCTATGGCTACACCTTC,CAISEQGSLYGYTF,.,TRBJ1-2,few,TRBV10-3
TGTGCCAGTAGTATAGGCCAGGCCTATGGCTACACCTTC,CASSIGQAYGYTF,.,TRBJ1-2,.,TRBV19
TGTGCCAGCAGCAAGGGACAGGGGGCCGGGAATTCACCCCTCCACTTT,CASSKGQGAGNSPLHF,TRBD1,TRBJ1-6,many,TRBV7-9
TGTGCCAGCAGTGGGGGGACAGCCGGTCAGCCCCAGCATTTT,CASSGGTAGQPQHF,TRBD1,TRBJ1-5,few,TRBV2
TGTGCCAGCAGTGATCGACAGGGTAATGAAAAACTGTTTTTT,CASSDRQGNEKLFF,TRBD1,TRBJ1-4,few,TRBV6-2/TRBV6-3
TGTGCCAGCAGCGTAACAGGGAAAACGTACGAGCAGTACTTC,CASSVTGKTYEQYF,.,TRBJ2-7,.,TRBV9
TGTGCCAGCAGCATCCGGACAGGGCTGTCCGAGCAGTACTTC,CASSIRTGLSEQYF,TRBD1,TRBJ2-7,.,TRBV9
TGTGCCAGCAGCGGAGGGGCGGGGGAGCAGTACTTC,CASSGGAGEQYF,.,TRBJ2-7,.,TRBV9